The 17 T cell receptor beta chains given below trace back to one sample, sequenced in a study of shared clonotypes between healthy human individuals. In the naive CD8 group, cells lacked CD45RO and were positively selected for CCR7, so terminally differentiated effector memory CD45RA+ cells were left out. The method was immunoSEQ multiplex PCR; TCRdb's version includes in-frame clones alone and lacks a portion of them. This table holds some 630,000 clones, 96% found once. The sequenced material came from naive CD8+ T cells sorted from blood. The source of these receptors is a woman in her thirties in good health.

This clone was seen a handful of times. V is TRBV10-2 and J is TRBJ2-2, with D maybe TRBD1 (5 bases). The CDR3 is 14 residues long. Germline loops: CDR1 WSHSY, CDR2 SAAADI. Trimming shortened V by 2 bases and J by 4 bases, and 8 bases separated the two germline ends. The CDR3 nucleotides read TGCGCCAGCAGTGAGCCTAGGGGCACCGGGGAGCTGTTTTTT. It encodes CASSEPRGTGELFF.

The chain is built from TRBV27 and TRBJ2-1; D call uncertain. Germline V lookup: CDR1 MNHEY, CDR2 SMNVEV (reference sequence). V was clipped by 6 bases and J by 6 bases, with 12 bases between them. The length of the CDR3 is 13 residues. The CDR3 bases are TGTGCCAGCAGCGCAACTCCTACCAATGAGCAGTTCTTC. It translates to CASSATPTNEQFF.

V is TRBV7-9 and J is TRBJ1-1, with 7 bases that match TRBD1. The CDR3 consists of 16 residues. After removal of 3 bases from V and 0 bases from J, the junction contained 7 bases not matched to a gene. The germline gives CDR1 SEHNR, CDR2 FQNEAQ (reference sequence). CDR3 sequence (DNA): TGTGCCAGCAGCTTCCCTAGGACAGGCCTGAACACTGAAGCTTTCTTT. It translates to CASSFPRTGLNTEAFF.

This clone has a single count. The chain uses TRBV5-6 and TRBJ2-1, with 11 bases matching TRBD2. The germline V gene has CDR1 SGHDT and CDR2 YYEEEE. This CDR3 has 19 amino acids. J gave up 5 bases and V 0 bases, and 13 bases lay outside the gene matches. The CDR3 sequence is CASSLAPRLAGITDNEQFF. Written as DNA, the CDR3 is TGTGCCAGCAGCTTGGCCCCCCGACTAGCGGGAATAACGGACAATGAGCAGTTCTTC. The variable domain in full, completed from reference TRBV5-6 and TRBJ2-1, reads DAGVTQSPTHLIKTRGQQVTLRCSPKSGHDTVSWYQQALGQGPQFIFQYYEEEERQRGNFPDRFSGHQFPNYSSELNVNALLLGDSALYLCASSLAPRLAGITDNEQFFGPGTRLTVL.

This rearrangement joins TRBV10-3 to TRBJ2-7; 9 bases agree with TRBD1. The ends lost 0 bases at V and 6 bases at J; junction bases unmatched: 9. Germline lookup yields CDR1 ENHRY and CDR2 SYGVKD. This CDR3 contains 16 residues. The CDR3 DNA follows: TGTGCCATCAGTGAGTCTAGCAGCGGGACAGGGACCGAGCAGTACTTC. This encodes CAISESSSGTGTEQYF.

The chain couples TRBV28 to TRBJ2-7, with 9 bases identical to TRBD2. Trimming at V came to 2 bases and at J to 4 bases, leaving 6 bases not matched to a gene. The CDR3 totals 15 residues. CDR1 MDHEN and CDR2 SYDVKM come from the germline V gene. The CDR3, as DNA: TGTGCCAGCAGTTTAGAAGTAGCGGGAGTATACGAGCAGTACTTC. Protein: CASSLEVAGVYEQYF.

V usage is TRBV28 and J usage is TRBJ2-7, with 10 bases aligning to TRBD2. J gave up 6 bases and V 4 bases, and 9 bases lay outside the gene matches. CDR3 length equals 15 residues. Germline CDR1 reads MDHEN; CDR2 reads SYDVKM. In nucleotides, the CDR3 is TGTGCCAGCAGTTCTCCAGCGGGAGGGCTGGTCGAGCAGTACTTC. Residues: CASSSPAGGLVEQYF.

The chain has TRBV29-1 and TRBJ2-1; perhaps TRBD2 as D (5 bases). Deletions cut 5 bases from V and 1 base from J, with 6 bases between. From germline, CDR1 is SQVTM and CDR2 ANQGSEA. The CDR3 has 12 amino acids. This chain's CDR3 is CSVSGSYNEQFF. For the CDR3, the DNA is TGCAGCGTTTCGGGGTCCTACAATGAGCAGTTCTTC.

V and J are TRBV19 and TRBJ1-2; D remains unclear. The CDR3 has 14 amino acids. V was pared by 11 bases and J by 3 bases, with 19 bases between. CDR1 is LNHDA, CDR2 SQIVND, per germline (reference sequence). CDR3 sequence (DNA): TGTGCCTCGAAATCGGACCTTAGAGACTATGGCTACACCTTC. Amino acids: CASKSDLRDYGYTF.

The genes are TRBV4-1 and TRBJ2-7, with a weak D call TRBD2 (5 bases). Per the germline V gene, CDR1 is MGHRA and CDR2 is YSYEKL. The CDR3 totals 16 residues. Trimming removed 0 bases from V and 2 bases from J, with 14 bases in between. The CDR3 DNA follows: TGCGCCAGCAGCCAAGATATCGGTGGAGGCACCTACGAGCAGTACTTC. Protein: CASSQDIGGGTYEQYF.

The genes are TRBV19 and TRBJ2-2; D assignment may be TRBD1 or TRBD2 (7 bases each). There are 15 residues in the CDR3. Per germline, CDR1 LNHDA and CDR2 SQIVND (reference sequence). The ends were cut back, 8 bases at V and 5 bases at J, with 18 bases in the middle. CDR3 loop: CASSMGGGRTGELFF. CDR3 nucleotides: TGTGCCAGTTCAATGGGAGGGGGCCGTACCGGGGAGCTGTTTTTT.

The rearrangement uses TRBV20-1 and TRBJ2-5; D perhaps matches TRBD2 (6 bases). The CDR3 runs to 11 residues. Per the germline V gene, CDR1 is DFQATT and CDR2 is SNEGSKA (reference sequence). V was clipped by 4 bases and J by 5 bases, with 8 bases between them. The CDR3: CSATEGETQYF. The CDR3 nucleotides are TGCAGTGCTACGGAGGGGGAGACCCAGTACTTC.

The J gene is TRBJ2-1, the V gene TRBV19, with D unclear. The CDR3 is made up of 14 amino acids. Trimming pared 3 bases from V and 8 bases from J, leaving 14 bases between. Germline CDR1 reads LNHDA; CDR2 reads SQIVND (reference sequence). CDR3 nucleotides: TGTGCCAGTAGTATTGCAGGAGTTTCATATGAGCAGTTCTTC. This translates into CASSIAGVSYEQFF. Full variable domain (missing parts from reference TRBV19 and TRBJ2-1): DGGITQSPKYLFRKEGQNVTLSCEQNLNHDAMYWYRQDPGQGLRLIYYSQIVNDFQKGDIAEGYSVSREKKESFPLTVTSAQKNPTAFYLCASSIAGVSYEQFFGPGTRLTVL.

V usage is TRBV21-1 and J usage is TRBJ1-1; the table's D call, TRBD1, was not checked against the DNA. TRBV21-1 is shown as a pseudogene. This CDR3 has 18 residues. CDR3 protein: CASSKALRDRVSVTEAFF. CDR3 DNA: TGTGCCAGCAGCAAAGCTCTTCGGGACAGGGTGTCGGTCACTGAAGCTTTCTTT.

The chain is built from TRBV7-9 and TRBJ2-1, with 9 bases that match TRBD1. Germline CDR1 SEHNR, CDR2 FQNEAQ (reference sequence). This CDR3 comprises 17 residues. J gave up 7 bases and V 5 bases, and 15 bases lay outside the gene matches. CDR3 in DNA: TGTGCCAGCAGCCGCGGCGCTGCGGGGACAGGGAATAATGAGCAGTTCTTC. Residues: CASSRGAAGTGNNEQFF.

This sequence joins TRBV18 and TRBJ2-7, with TRBD2 identical over 15 bases. Unmatched junction bases numbered 30, after V lost 6 bases and J lost 3 bases. Germline CDR1 reads KGHSH; CDR2 reads LQKENI. The CDR3 runs 24 residues. The CDR3 sequence: CASSRGERDKSGTSGRIGIYEQYF. The CDR3, as DNA: TGTGCCAGCTCCCGGGGGGAGAGAGATAAGTCCGGGACTAGCGGGAGGATAGGTATCTACGAGCAGTACTTC.

Written as DNA, the CDR3 is TGCGCCACCTACGACCTCCCCTACGAGCAGTACTTC. This translates into CATYDLPYEQYF. The rearrangement uses TRBV10-2 and TRBJ2-7; D not certain. The ends were cut back, 10 bases at V and 2 bases at J, with 12 bases in the middle. CDR3 length equals 12 residues. Per germline, CDR1 WSHSY and CDR2 SAAADI.